The source of this T cell receptor (beta chain) is a study of cytomegalovirus exposure and HLA in healthy donors. Notes on the study in general: The authors later found most CMV-associated TCR beta chains appeared HLA-restricted. Presence/absence results assume similar sequencing depth per donor, which may not hold.

On this clone itself: Its antigen remains unknown.

PCR was performed using 60 Vbeta and 13 Jbeta primers. TCRdb's table, derived via immunoSEQ multiplex PCR, lists solely in-frame clones and lacks some. The table shows around 230,000 clones, with roughly 79% occurring only once. The V gene's germline CDR1 is SGHTA and CDR2 FQGNSA. The V gene end was trimmed by 5 bases and the J gene end by 4 bases; junction bases not matched to a gene: 3. The CDR3 has 13 residues. The source material was PBMCs. The sequence was collected from a male donor in good health and CMV-seronegative. This chain connects TRBV7-2 to TRBJ1-1; 8 bases map to TRBD1. CDR3 sequence (DNA): TGTGCCAGCAGCGGACAGGGCGGCACTGAAGCTTTCTTT. This sequence encodes CASSGQGGTEAFF.